This T cell receptor (beta chain) derives from a study of T-cell reconstitution after alpha-beta-depleted transplantation in children. Study outcomes and limitations: The origin of high day-60 TCRbeta diversity in some patients lay in surviving recipient T cells and thymic progenitors. Several hundred graft clones that had expanded were reportedly the source of alpha-beta T cells about two months after transplant. A year post-transplant, T-cell counts and diversity derived mostly from newly produced T cells.

A library of TCRbeta sequences, prepared with unique molecular identifiers, was generated. MiXCR was run by TCRdb on the PCR reads, yielding one entry per CDR3 protein. The table includes some 460,000 distinct CDR3 sequences, 15% to 20% detected once. This CDR3 is 14 amino acids long. In germline, CDR1 is SQVTM, CDR2 ANQGSEA. The V and J ends lost 2 bases and 0 bases respectively, with 10 bases between them. In regard to this clonotype: What it binds is unknown.

The material was PBMCs, mostly from graft donor cells, obtained 360 days after TCRalphabeta/CD19-depleted stem cell transplant. This receptor was taken from a boy younger than two who had a stem cell transplant for Wiskott-Aldrich syndrome, so the T cells may come from the graft donor. The chain couples TRBV29-1 to TRBJ1-1; D perhaps matches TRBD1 (5 bases). The CDR3 loop is CSVETGRLNTEAFF. CDR3 bases: TGCAGCGTTGAAACGGGACGGTTGAACACTGAAGCTTTCTTT. The variable domain in full, with the rest retrieved from reference TRBV29-1 and TRBJ1-1, is SAVISQKPSRDICQRGTSLTIQCQVDSQVTMMFWYRQQPGQSLTLIATANQGSEATYESGFVIDKFPISRPNLTFSTLTVSNMSPEDSSIYLCSVETGRLNTEAFFGQGTRLTVV.